This T cell receptor beta chain was identified in a study of cytomegalovirus exposure and HLA in healthy donors. Looking at the study overall: Samples from HLA-typed donors yielded around 85 million unique TCRs in an early data release.

With respect to this clone: The antigen remains undetermined.

Study outcomes and limitations: About 87% or about 30% of the time was how often most TCR beta V segments were productive, according to an earlier analysis.

Vbeta (60) and Jbeta (13) primers were used in the PCR. The protocol was immunoSEQ multiplex PCR, while the TCRdb copy is restricted to in-frame clones and leaves out a portion. The sample has about 130,000 clones, roughly 88% seen once. This CDR3 has 13 residues. Germline V CDR1 and CDR2: SGHRS, YFSETQ. V was pared by 4 bases and J by 7 bases, with 5 bases of the junction left unmatched. This TCR came from a man in his forties or fifties in good health and CMV-seronegative. The chain combines TRBV5-1 with TRBJ1-5; 7 bases are a match to TRBD1. Specimen: PBMCs. The CDR3 spells CASSLQGGQPQHF. CDR3 DNA sequence: TGCGCCAGCAGCCTCCAGGGGGGCCAGCCCCAGCATTTT.